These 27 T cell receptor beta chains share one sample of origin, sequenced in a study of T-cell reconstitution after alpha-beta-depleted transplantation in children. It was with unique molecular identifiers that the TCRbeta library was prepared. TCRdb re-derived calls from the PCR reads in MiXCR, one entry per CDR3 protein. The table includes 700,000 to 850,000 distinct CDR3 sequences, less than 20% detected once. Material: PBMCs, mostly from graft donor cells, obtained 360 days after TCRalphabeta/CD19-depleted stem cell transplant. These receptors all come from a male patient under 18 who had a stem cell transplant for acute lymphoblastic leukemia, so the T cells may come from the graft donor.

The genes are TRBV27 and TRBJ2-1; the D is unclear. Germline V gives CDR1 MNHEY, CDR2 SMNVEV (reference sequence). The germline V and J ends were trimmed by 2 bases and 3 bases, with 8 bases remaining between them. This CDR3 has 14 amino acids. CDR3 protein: CASSLVSGYNEQFF. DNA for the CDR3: TGTGCCAGCAGTTTAGTTTCCGGCTACAATGAGCAGTTCTTC.

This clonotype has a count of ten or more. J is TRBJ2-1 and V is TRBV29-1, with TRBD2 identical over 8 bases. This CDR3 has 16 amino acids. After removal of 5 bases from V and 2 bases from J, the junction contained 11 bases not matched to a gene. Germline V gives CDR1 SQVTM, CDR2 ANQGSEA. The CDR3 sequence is CSVHSSRGGTYNEQFF. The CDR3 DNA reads TGCAGCGTTCATTCGAGTCGCGGGGGGACCTACAATGAGCAGTTCTTC.

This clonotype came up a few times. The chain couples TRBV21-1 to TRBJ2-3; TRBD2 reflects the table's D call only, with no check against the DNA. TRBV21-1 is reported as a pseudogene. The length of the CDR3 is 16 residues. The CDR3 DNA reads TGTGCCAGCAGCACTCGGACTAGCGGGAGAGCAGATACGCAGTATTTT. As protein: CASSTRTSGRADTQYF.

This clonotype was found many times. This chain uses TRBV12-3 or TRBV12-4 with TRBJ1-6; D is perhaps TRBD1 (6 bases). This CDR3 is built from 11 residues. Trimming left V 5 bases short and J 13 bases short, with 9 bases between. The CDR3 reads CASSPGGPLHF. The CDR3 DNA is TGTGCCAGCAGTCCCGGGGGCCCCCTCCACTTT.

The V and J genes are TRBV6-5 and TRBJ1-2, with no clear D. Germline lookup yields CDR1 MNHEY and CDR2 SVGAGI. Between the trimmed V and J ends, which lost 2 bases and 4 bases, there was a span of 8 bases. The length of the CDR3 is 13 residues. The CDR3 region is CASSYEASYGYTF. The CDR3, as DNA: TGTGCCAGCAGTTACGAAGCCAGCTATGGCTACACCTTC.

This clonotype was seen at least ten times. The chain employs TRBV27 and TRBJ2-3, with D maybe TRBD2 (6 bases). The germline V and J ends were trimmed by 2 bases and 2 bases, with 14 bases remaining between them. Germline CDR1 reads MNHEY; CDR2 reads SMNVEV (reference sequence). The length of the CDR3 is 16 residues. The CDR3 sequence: CASSLTGTSDTDTQYF. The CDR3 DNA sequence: TGTGCCAGCAGTTTAACGGGGACTTCGGACACAGATACGCAGTATTTT.

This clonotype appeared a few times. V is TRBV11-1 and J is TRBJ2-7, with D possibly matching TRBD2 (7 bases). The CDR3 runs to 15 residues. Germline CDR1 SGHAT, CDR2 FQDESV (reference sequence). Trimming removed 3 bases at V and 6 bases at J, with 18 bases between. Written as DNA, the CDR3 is TGTGCCAGCAGCTTCGAGGGGGGGAGAGTTACCGAGCAGTACTTC. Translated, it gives CASSFEGGRVTEQYF.

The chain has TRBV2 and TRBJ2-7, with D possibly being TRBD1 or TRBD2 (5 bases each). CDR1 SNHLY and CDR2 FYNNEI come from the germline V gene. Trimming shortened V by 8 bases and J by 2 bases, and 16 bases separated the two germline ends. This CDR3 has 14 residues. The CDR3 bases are TGTGCCAGCTCAGGGCGGGTCAGCACCTACGAGCAGTACTTC. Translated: CASSGRVSTYEQYF.

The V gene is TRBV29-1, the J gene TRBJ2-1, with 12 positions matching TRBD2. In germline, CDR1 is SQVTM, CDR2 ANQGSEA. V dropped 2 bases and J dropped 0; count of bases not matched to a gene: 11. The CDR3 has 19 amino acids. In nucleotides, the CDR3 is TGCAGCGTTGAAAGAGACGGGACTAGCGGGTTTAGCTCCTACAATGAGCAGTTCTTC. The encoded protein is CSVERDGTSGFSSYNEQFF.

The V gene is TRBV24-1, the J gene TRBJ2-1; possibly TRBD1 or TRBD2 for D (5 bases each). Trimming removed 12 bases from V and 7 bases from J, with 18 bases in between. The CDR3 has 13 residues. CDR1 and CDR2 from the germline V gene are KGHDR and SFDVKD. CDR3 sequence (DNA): TGTGCCCCCGGGGCCGTCCGGAAGAATGAGCAGTTCTTC. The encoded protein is CAPGAVRKNEQFF.

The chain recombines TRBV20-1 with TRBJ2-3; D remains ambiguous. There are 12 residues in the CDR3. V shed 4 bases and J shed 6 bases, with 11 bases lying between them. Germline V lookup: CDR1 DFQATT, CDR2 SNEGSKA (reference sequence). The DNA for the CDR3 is TGCAGTGCTAAGGTCCGGCCGGATACGCAGTATTTT. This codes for CSAKVRPDTQYF.

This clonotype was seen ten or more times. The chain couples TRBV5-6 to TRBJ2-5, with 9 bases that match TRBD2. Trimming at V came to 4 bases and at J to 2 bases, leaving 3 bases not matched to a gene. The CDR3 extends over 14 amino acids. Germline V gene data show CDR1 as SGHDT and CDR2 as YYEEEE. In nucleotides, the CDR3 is TGTGCCAGCAGCCAGACTAGCGGACAAGAGACCCAGTACTTC. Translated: CASSQTSGQETQYF.

This CDR3 reads CASRANNEQFF. CDR3 in DNA: TGTGCCAGTCGGGCCAACAATGAGCAGTTCTTC. The genes are TRBV27 and TRBJ2-1; no clear D gene. The germline V gene has CDR1 MNHEY and CDR2 SMNVEV (reference sequence). This CDR3 comprises 11 residues. V was pared by 9 bases and J by 5 bases, with 8 bases between.

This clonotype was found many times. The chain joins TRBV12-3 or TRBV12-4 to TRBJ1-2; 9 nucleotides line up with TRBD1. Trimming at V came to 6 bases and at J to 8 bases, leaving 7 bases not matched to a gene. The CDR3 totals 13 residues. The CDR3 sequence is CASRNTGGYGYTF. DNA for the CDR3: TGTGCCAGCAGAAATACAGGGGGCTACGGCTACACCTTC.

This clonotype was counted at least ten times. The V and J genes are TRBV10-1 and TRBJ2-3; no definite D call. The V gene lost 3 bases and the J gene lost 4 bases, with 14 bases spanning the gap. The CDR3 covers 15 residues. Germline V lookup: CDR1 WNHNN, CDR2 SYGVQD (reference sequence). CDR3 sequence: CASSDPARMADTQYF. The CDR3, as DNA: TGCGCCAGCAGTGACCCAGCGAGGATGGCAGATACGCAGTATTTT.

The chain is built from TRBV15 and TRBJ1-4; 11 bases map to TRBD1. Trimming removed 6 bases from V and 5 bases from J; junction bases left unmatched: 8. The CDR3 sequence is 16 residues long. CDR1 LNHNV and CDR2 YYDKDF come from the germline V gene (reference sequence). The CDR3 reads CATRGLRDRGNEKLFF. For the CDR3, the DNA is TGTGCCACCAGGGGGCTAAGGGACAGGGGGAATGAAAAACTGTTTTTT.

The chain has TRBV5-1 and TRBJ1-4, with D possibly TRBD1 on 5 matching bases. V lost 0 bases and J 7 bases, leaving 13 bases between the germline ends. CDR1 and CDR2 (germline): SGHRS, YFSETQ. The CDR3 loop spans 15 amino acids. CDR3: CASSLERDGGEKLFF. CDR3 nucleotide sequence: TGCGCCAGCAGCTTGGAAAGGGACGGGGGTGAAAAACTGTTTTTT.

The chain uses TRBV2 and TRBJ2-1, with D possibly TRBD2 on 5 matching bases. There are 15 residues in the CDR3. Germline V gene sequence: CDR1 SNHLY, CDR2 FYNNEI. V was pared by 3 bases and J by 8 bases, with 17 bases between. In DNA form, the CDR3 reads TGTGCCAGCAGTGATCAGTGGGAGTGGGGAGATGAGCAGTTCTTC. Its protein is CASSDQWEWGDEQFF.

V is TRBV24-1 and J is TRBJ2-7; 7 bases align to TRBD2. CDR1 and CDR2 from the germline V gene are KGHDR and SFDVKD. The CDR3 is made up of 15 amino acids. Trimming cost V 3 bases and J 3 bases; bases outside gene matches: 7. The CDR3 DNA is TGTGCCACCAGTGATACCCGACTAGCACGCTACGAGCAGTACTTC. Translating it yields CATSDTRLARYEQYF.

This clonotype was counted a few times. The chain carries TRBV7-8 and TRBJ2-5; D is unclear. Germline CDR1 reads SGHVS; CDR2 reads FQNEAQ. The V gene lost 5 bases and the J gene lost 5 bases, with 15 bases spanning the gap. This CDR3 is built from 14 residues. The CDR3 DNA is TGTGCCAGCAGCGTGAATACACCGAGGGAGACCCAGTACTTC. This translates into CASSVNTPRETQYF.

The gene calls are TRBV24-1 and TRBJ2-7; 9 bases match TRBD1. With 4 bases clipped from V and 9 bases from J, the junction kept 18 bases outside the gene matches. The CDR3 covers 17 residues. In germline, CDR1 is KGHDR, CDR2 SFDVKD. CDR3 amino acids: CATSDQATGTGNYLQYF. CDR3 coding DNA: TGTGCCACCAGTGACCAGGCTACCGGGACAGGGAATTATTTGCAGTACTTC.

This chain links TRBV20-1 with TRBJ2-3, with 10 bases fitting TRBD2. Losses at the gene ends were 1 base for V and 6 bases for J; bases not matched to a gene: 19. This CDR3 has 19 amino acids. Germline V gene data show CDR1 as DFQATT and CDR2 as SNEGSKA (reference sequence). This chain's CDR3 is CSARAVLAGAPGSRDTQYF. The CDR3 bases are TGCAGTGCTAGAGCCGTGCTAGCGGGAGCCCCCGGGAGTCGTGATACGCAGTATTTT.

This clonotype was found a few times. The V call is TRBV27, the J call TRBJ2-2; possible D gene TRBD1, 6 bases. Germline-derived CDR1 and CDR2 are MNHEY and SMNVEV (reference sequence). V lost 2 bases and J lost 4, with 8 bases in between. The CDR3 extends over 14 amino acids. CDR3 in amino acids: CASSLGQFTGELFF. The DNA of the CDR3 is TGTGCCAGCAGTTTAGGACAGTTCACCGGGGAGCTGTTTTTT.

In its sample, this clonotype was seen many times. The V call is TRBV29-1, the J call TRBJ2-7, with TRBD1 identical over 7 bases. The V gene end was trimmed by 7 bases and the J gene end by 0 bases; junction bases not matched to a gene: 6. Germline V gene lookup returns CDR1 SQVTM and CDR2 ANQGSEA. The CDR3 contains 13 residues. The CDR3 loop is CSAETGISYEQYF. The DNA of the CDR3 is TGCAGCGCCGAGACAGGGATCTCCTACGAGCAGTACTTC.

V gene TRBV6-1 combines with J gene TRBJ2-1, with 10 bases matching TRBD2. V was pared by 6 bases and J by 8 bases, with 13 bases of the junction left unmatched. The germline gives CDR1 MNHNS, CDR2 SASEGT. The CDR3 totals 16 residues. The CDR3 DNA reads TGTGCCAGCAGAGGGACTAGCGCGGGAAGGCGGGATGAGCAGTTCTTC. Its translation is CASRGTSAGRRDEQFF.

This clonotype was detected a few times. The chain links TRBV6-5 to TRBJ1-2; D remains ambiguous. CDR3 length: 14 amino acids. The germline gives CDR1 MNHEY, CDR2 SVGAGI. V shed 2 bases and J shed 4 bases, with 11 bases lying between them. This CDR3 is CASSYTVSTYGYTF. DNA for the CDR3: TGTGCCAGCAGTTACACCGTATCAACCTATGGCTACACCTTC.

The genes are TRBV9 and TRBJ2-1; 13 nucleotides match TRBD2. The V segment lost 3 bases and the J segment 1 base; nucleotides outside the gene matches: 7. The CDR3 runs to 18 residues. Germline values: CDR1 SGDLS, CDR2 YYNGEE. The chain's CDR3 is CASSERLAGGRSYNEQFF. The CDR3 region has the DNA TGTGCCAGCAGCGAAAGACTAGCGGGAGGCCGTTCCTACAATGAGCAGTTCTTC.